This T cell receptor (beta chain) was sequenced for a study of T cell responses to AZD1222 COVID-19 vaccine. Study in general: Second doses that came at about 4 or about 12 weeks were put together.

The repertoire was sequenced with immunoSEQ multiplex PCR; TCRdb's copy has only in-frame clones and lacks some. The table records some 150,000 clones, 85% to 90% of them present only once. Overall study findings and caveats: There were repertoire samples only from the period after the peak T cell response. Baseline testing showed seropositivity in only a handful of AZD1222 recipients. Donors in the cohort were predominantly white British and more often female, and clonal diversity was possibly underestimated.

Concerning this clone: Its antigen remains unidentified.

Germline values: CDR1 SEHNR, CDR2 FQNEAQ (reference sequence). Trimming cost V 3 bases and J 6 bases, with 4 bases left between them. The CDR3 spans 11 residues. This clonotype was obtained from an adult in good health. This material consisted of peripheral blood, taken on day 0 of AZD1222 vaccination. The chain recombines TRBV7-9 with TRBJ2-3, with unresolved D. The CDR3 sequence is CASSLVDTQYF. The CDR3 DNA is TGTGCCAGCAGCTTGGTTGATACGCAGTATTTT. The full variable domain, in which reference TRBV7-9 and TRBJ2-3 provide the parts outside the CDR3, is DTGVSQNPRHKITKRGQNVTFRCDPISEHNRLYWYRQTLGQGPEFLTYFQNEAQLEKSRLLSDRFSAERPKGSFSTLEIQRTEQGDSAMYLCASSLVDTQYFGPGTRLTVL.